The 9 T cell receptor beta chains listed next were all sequenced from one sample in a study of OX40 agonist ivuxolimab in advanced cancers. TCRdb's table, derived via immunoSEQ multiplex PCR, lists solely in-frame clones and lacks some. The profile shows tens of thousands of clones, about 83% of them singletons. The source material was CD4+ or CD8+ T cells sorted from blood, sampled in a trial of the OX40 agonist ivuxolimab. These receptors all stem from an adult with an advanced solid tumor such as melanoma, head and neck, liver or kidney cancer.

V usage is TRBV29-1 and J usage is TRBJ1-3; 7 nucleotides match TRBD1. This CDR3 is built from 15 residues. Germline lookup yields CDR1 SQVTM and CDR2 ANQGSEA. V lost 0 bases, J lost 3 bases, and 5 bases stayed unmatched. The CDR3 nucleotides are TGCAGCGTTGAAGAGTGGACAGGTCTTGGAAACACCATATATTTT. Residues: CSVEEWTGLGNTIYF.

J is TRBJ2-3 and V is TRBV7-8; D unclear. Germline V lookup: CDR1 SGHVS, CDR2 FQNEAQ. V was pared by 1 base and J by 6 bases, with 8 bases between. CDR3 length equals 13 residues. CDR3 amino acids: CASSLDLGDTQYF. The DNA of the CDR3 is TGTGCCAGCAGCTTAGACCTGGGGGATACGCAGTATTTT.

The chain is built from TRBV6-5 and TRBJ1-4, with D uncertain. The V gene lost 6 bases and the J gene lost 8 bases, with 10 bases spanning the gap. This CDR3 is built from 12 residues. CDR1 and CDR2 (germline): MNHEY, SVGAGI. The CDR3 DNA is TGTGCCAGCAGGAGCACTAGGGAAAAACTGTTTTTT. Protein sequence: CASRSTREKLFF.

The chain carries TRBV7-2 and TRBJ2-7; TRBD1 matches at 9 bases. In germline, CDR1 is SGHTA, CDR2 FQGNSA. The CDR3 extends over 15 amino acids. V dropped 4 bases and J dropped 6; count of bases not matched to a gene: 10. CDR3 sequence (DNA): TGTGCCAGCAGCTCACCCGGGACAGGGTATCGCGAGCAGTACTTC. Residues: CASSSPGTGYREQYF.

The table lists this clone with a count of one. The gene calls are TRBV5-1 and TRBJ2-5, with 8 positions matching TRBD2. Germline CDR1 and CDR2: SGHRS and YFSETQ. The CDR3 has 15 residues. After removal of 5 bases from V and 4 bases from J, the junction contained 10 bases not matched to a gene. CDR3 sequence: CASSPRRGGIETQYF. The CDR3 DNA sequence: TGCGCCAGCAGTCCTCGACGGGGGGGCATAGAGACCCAGTACTTC.

This clone came up a few times. The rearrangement links TRBV11-3 to TRBJ2-3; 10 nucleotides align to TRBD1. The CDR3 loop spans 16 amino acids. In germline, CDR1 is SGHNT, CDR2 YENEEA. The V gene end was trimmed by 1 base and the J gene end by 0 bases; junction bases not matched to a gene: 1. The CDR3 DNA reads as TGTGCCAGCAGCTTAGGGGACAGGGGCAGCACAGATACGCAGTATTTT. Encoded protein: CASSLGDRGSTDTQYF.

This clone has a single count. The chain couples TRBV10-2 to TRBJ2-7, with TRBD2 identical over 10 bases. With V trimmed by 3 bases and J by 6 bases, 2 bases remained unmatched. This CDR3 is built from 13 residues. CDR1 is WSHSY and CDR2 is SAAADI in the germline V gene. The CDR3 DNA follows: TGCGCCAGCAGTGAACTAGCGGGACGCGAGCAGTACTTC. It yields the protein CASSELAGREQYF.

The CDR3 DNA follows: TGCGCCAGCAGCCCGGACCTCGCAGGGACACCCTACGAGCAGTACTTC. Translated, it gives CASSPDLAGTPYEQYF. This rearrangement joins TRBV5-1 to TRBJ2-7, with D perhaps matching TRBD1 (6 bases). Germline V lookup: CDR1 SGHRS, CDR2 YFSETQ. V lost 4 bases to trimming and J lost 2 bases, with 19 bases between them. The CDR3 loop spans 16 amino acids.

The chain is built from TRBV7-8 and TRBJ2-2; the match to TRBD2 covers 10 bases. The CDR3 is made up of 17 amino acids. V lost 0 bases, J lost 7 bases, and 8 bases stayed unmatched. Germline assignment: CDR1 SGHVS and CDR2 FQNEAQ. CDR3 sequence (DNA): TGTGCCAGCAGCTTAGCGGGGGCTAGCGGGAGCATCGGGGAGCTGTTTTTT. The encoded protein is CASSLAGASGSIGELFF.